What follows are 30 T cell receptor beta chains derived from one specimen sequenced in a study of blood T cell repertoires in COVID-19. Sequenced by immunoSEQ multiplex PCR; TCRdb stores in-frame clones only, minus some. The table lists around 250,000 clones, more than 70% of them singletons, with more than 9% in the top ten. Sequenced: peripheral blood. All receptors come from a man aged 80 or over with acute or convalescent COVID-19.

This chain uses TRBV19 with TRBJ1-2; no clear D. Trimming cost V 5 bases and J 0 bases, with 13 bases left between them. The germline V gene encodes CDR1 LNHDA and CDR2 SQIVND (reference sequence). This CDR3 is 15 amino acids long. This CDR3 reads CASSLNRGANYGYTF. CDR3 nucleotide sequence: TGTGCCAGTAGTTTGAACCGCGGGGCTAACTATGGCTACACCTTC.

The CDR3 sequence: CSVEDRGGRNTGELFF. CDR3 DNA sequence: TGCAGCGTTGAGGACAGGGGCGGTCGGAACACCGGGGAGCTGTTTTTT. The chain links TRBV29-1 to TRBJ2-2, with TRBD1 identical over 9 bases. CDR1 and CDR2 (germline): SQVTM, ANQGSEA. The CDR3 spans 16 residues. Trimming took 3 bases from V and 1 from J; bases not matched to a gene: 6.

The CDR3 loop reads CASSLKGQGRLGQPQHF. DNA for the CDR3: TGTGCCAGCAGTTTAAAGGGACAGGGGCGCTTAGGTCAGCCCCAGCATTTT. The chain couples TRBV27 to TRBJ1-5, with 10 nucleotides matching TRBD1. Losses at the gene ends were 2 bases for V and 6 bases for J; bases not matched to a gene: 10. The germline V gene has CDR1 MNHEY and CDR2 SMNVEV (reference sequence). The CDR3 contains 17 residues.

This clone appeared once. As DNA, the CDR3 is TGTGCCAGCAGCTTTCTGAGGGACACCGGGGAGCTGTTTTTT. Amino acid sequence: CASSFLRDTGELFF. The chain links TRBV28 to TRBJ2-2; TRBD2 might be the D (5 bases). Germline V CDR1 and CDR2: MDHEN, SYDVKM. V lost 6 bases to trimming and J lost 3 bases, with 11 bases between them. The CDR3 runs 14 residues.

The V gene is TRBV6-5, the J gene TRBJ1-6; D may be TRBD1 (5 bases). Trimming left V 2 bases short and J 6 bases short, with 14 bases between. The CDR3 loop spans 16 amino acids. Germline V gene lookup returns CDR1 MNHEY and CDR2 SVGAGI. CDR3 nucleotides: TGTGCCAGCAGTTACGTGGGGGGGAGCTTTAATTCACCCCTCCACTTT. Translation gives CASSYVGGSFNSPLHF.

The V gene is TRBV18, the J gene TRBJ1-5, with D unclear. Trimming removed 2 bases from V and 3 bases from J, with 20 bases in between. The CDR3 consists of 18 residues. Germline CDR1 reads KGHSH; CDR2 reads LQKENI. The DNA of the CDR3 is TGTGCCAGCTCACCAGTGCATATCGGGGTTGATGACAATCAGCCCCAGCATTTT. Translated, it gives CASSPVHIGVDDNQPQHF. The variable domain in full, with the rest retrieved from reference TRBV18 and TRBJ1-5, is NAGVMQNPRHLVRRRGQEARLRCSPMKGHSHVYWYRQLPEEGLKFMVYLQKENIIDESGMPKERFSAEFPKEGPSILRIQQVVRGDSAAYFCASSPVHIGVDDNQPQHFGDGTRLSIL.

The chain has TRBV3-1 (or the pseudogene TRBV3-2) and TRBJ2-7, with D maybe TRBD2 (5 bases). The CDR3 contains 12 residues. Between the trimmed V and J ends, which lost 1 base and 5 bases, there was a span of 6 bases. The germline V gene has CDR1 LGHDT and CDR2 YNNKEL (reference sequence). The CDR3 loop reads CASSQAGNEQYF. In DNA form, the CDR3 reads TGTGCCAGCAGCCAAGCGGGGAACGAGCAGTACTTC.

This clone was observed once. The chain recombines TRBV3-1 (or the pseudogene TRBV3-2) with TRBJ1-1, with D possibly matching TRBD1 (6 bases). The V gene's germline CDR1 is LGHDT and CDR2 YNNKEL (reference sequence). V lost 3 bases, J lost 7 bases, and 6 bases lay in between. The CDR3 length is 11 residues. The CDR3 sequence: CASSHRGEAFF. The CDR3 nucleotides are TGTGCCAGCAGCCACAGGGGTGAAGCTTTCTTT.

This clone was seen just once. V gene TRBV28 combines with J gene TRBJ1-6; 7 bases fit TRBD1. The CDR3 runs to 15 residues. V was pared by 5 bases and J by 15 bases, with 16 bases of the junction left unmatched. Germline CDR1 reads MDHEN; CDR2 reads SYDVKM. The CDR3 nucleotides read TGTGCCAGCAGTCTGACAGGGACAGAGAATCGTTACCTCCACTTT. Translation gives CASSLTGTENRYLHF.

The CDR3 nucleotides are TGCGCCAGCAGCCAAGAGCTGGGCCCAGCAGGCAATCAGCCCCAGCATTTT. Translation gives CASSQELGPAGNQPQHF. The V and J genes are TRBV4-1 and TRBJ1-5; no reliable D call. CDR3 length: 17 amino acids. Germline V gives CDR1 MGHRA, CDR2 YSYEKL. V lost 0 bases to trimming and J lost 2 bases, with 14 bases between them.

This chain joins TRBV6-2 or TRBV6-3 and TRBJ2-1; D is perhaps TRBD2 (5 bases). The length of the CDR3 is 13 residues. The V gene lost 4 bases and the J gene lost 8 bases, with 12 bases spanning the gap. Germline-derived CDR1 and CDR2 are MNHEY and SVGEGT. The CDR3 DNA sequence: TGTGCCAGCAGTTTCCCTAGCAGGTATGAGCAGTTCTTC. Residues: CASSFPSRYEQFF.

The CDR3: CSVQDRPYQETQYF. For the CDR3, the DNA is TGCAGCGTTCAGGACAGACCGTACCAAGAGACCCAGTACTTC. V and J are TRBV29-1 and TRBJ2-5; a weak D match, TRBD1 (6 bases). Germline CDR1 is SQVTM and CDR2 is ANQGSEA. V was clipped by 5 bases and J by 0 bases, with 13 bases between them. The CDR3 is 14 residues long.

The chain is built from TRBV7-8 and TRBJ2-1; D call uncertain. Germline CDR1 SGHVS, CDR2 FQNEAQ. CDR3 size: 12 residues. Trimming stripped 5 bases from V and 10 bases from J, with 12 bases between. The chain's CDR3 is CASSRSLVEQFF. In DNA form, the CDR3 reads TGTGCCAGCAGCCGTAGCCTTGTCGAGCAGTTCTTC.

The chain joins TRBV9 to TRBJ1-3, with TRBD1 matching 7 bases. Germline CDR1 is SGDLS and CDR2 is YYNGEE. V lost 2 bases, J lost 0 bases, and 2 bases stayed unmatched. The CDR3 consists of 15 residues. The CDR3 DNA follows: TGTGCCAGCAGCGTGACAGGGACCTCTGGAAACACCATATATTTT. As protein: CASSVTGTSGNTIYF.

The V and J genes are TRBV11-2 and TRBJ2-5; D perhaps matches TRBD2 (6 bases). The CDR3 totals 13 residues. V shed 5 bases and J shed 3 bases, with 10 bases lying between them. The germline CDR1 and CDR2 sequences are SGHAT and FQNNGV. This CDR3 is CASSGGSKETQYF. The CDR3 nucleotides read TGTGCCAGCAGCGGGGGGTCCAAAGAGACCCAGTACTTC.

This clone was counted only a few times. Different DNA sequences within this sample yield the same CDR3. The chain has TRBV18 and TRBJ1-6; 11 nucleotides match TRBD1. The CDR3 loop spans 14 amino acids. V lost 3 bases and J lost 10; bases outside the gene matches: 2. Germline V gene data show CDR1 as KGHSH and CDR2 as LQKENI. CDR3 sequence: CASSPGQGDSPLHF. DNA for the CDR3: TGTGCCAGCTCACCGGGACAGGGGGACTCACCCCTCCACTTT.

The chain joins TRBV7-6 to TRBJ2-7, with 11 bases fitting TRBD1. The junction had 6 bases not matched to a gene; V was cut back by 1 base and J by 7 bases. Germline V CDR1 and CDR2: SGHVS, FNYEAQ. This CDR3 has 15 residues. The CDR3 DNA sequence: TGTGCCAGCAGCTTAGGGACAGGGGGCTTGGAAGAGCAGTACTTC. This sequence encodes CASSLGTGGLEEQYF.

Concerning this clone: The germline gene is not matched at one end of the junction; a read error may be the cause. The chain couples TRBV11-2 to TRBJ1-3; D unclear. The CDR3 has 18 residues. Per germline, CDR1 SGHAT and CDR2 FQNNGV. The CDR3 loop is CASSSPPYSPTAGNTICF. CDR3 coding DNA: TGTGCCAGCAGCTCTCCTCCATACAGCCCCACGGCCGGAAACACCATATGTTTT.

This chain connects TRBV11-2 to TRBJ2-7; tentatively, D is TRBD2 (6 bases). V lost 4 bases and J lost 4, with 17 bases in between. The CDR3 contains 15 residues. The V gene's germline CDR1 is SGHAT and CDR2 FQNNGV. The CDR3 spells CASSSPGRTKYEQYF. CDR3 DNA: TGTGCCAGCAGCTCCCCGGGGAGGACCAAGTACGAGCAGTACTTC.

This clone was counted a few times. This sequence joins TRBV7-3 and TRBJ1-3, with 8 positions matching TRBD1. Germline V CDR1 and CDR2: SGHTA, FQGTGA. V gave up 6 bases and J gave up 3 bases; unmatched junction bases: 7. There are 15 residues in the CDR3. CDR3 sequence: CASRLTGGSGNTIYF. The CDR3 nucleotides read TGTGCCAGCAGACTAACAGGGGGAAGTGGAAACACCATATATTTT.

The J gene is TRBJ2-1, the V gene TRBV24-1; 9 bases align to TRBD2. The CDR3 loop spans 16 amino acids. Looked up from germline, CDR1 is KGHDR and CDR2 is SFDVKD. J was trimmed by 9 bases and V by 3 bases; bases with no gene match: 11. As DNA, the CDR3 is TGTGCCACCAGTGATGTCCTAGCGGGGACCCTGGGTGAGCAGTTCTTC. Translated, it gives CATSDVLAGTLGEQFF.

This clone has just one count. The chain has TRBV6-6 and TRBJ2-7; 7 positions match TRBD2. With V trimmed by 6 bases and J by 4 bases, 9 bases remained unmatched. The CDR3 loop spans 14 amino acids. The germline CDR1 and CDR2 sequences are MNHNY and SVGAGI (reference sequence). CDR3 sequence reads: CASRTGLDSYEQYF. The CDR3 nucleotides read TGTGCCAGCAGGACCGGACTAGATAGTTACGAGCAGTACTTC.

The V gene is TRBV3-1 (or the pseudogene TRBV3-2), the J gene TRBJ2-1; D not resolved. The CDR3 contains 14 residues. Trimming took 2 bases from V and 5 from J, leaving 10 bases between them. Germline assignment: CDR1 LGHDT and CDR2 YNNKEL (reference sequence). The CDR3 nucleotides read TGTGCCAGCAGCCAATCTAGTGGAGACAATGAGCAGTTCTTC. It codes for CASSQSSGDNEQFF.

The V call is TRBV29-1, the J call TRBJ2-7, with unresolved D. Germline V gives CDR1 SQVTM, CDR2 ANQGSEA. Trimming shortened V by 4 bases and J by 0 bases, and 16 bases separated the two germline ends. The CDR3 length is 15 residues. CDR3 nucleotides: TGCAGCGTTGGAGTTACTCGCGGAGCCTCCTACGAGCAGTACTTC. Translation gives CSVGVTRGASYEQYF.

CDR3 coding DNA: TGCAGTGCTAGTCAGAGCGGGGGGGGTATGTTCTTC. Its protein product is CSASQSGGGMFF. The chain combines TRBV20-1 with TRBJ2-1; TRBD2 matches 10 bases. Germline assignment: CDR1 DFQATT and CDR2 SNEGSKA (reference sequence). J was trimmed by 15 bases and V by 3 bases; bases with no gene match: 8. CDR3 length: 12 amino acids.

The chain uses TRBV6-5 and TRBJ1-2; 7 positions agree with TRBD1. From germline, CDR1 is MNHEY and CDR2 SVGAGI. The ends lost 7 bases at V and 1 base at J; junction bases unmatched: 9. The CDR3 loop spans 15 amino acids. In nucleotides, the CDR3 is TGTGCCAGCACCAAAACAGGGGATGTTAACTATGGCTACACCTTC. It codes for CASTKTGDVNYGYTF.

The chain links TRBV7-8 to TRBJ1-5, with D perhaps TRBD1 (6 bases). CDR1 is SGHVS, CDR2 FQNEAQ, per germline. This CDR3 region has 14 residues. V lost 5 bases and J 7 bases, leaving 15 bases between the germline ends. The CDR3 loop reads CASSPTGLRQPQHF. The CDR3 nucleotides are TGTGCCAGCAGCCCGACAGGACTCAGGCAGCCCCAGCATTTT.

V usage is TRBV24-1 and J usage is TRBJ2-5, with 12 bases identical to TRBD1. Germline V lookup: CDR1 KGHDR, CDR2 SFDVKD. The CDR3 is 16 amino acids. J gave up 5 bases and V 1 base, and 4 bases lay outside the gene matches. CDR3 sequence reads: CATSDFTGTGGETQYF. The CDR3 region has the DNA TGTGCCACCAGTGATTTTACAGGGACAGGGGGCGAGACCCAGTACTTC.

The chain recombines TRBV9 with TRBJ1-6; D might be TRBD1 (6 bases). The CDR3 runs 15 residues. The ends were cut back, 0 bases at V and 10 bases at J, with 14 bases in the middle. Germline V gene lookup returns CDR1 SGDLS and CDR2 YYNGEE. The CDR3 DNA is TGTGCCAGCAGCGTAGACTGGGGGCGAGACTCACCCCTCCACTTT. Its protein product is CASSVDWGRDSPLHF.

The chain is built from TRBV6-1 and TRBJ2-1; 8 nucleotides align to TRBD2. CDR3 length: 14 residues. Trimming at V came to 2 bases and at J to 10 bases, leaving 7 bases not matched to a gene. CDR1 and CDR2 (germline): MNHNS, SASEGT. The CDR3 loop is CASSESVASGEQFF. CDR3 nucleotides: TGTGCCAGCAGTGAATCCGTGGCTAGCGGGGAGCAGTTCTTC.